This paragraph covers one T cell receptor (beta chain) sequence. Antigen: not known. This sample is drawn from a study of T cell clones after liver transplantation. Study context: Tolerant meant at least one year fully off immunosuppression without liver enzymes above twice normal. General study results and limits: Small, mixed patient groups and varying post-transplant times limit these conclusions. A significant post-transplant drop in circulating graft-donor-reactive CD4 TCRbeta sequences occurred in most of the 8 subjects.

Assay used: immunoSEQ multiplex PCR; TCRdb lists only in-frame clones, some missing. The sample includes 25,000 to 35,000 clones, around 96% of them seen just once. The junction had 1 base not matched to a gene; V was cut back by 4 bases and J by 1 base. Germline values: CDR1 SGHNT, CDR2 YENEEA. The CDR3 contains 14 residues. The chain recombines TRBV11-3 with TRBJ1-2, with 9 bases fitting TRBD1. The starting material was CD8+ T cells from blood, obtained 12 months after liver transplant. This clonotype was sampled from a human patient who received a liver transplant. A subset of T cells may come from the graft donor. The CDR3 loop is CASSSGQGNYGYTF. The CDR3 nucleotides are TGTGCCAGCAGCTCGGGACAGGGTAACTATGGCTACACCTTC.